A single sample gave rise to the 23 T cell receptor beta chains below, sequenced in a study of cytomegalovirus exposure and HLA in healthy donors. In the PCR, 60 Vbeta and 13 Jbeta primers were used. Libraries were prepared by immunoSEQ multiplex PCR; TCRdb keeps only in-frame clonotypes and omits some of them. The profile shows some 130,000 clones, approximately 85% of them singletons. The sequenced sample consisted of PBMCs. These receptors all come from a boy between 5 and 17 years old in good health and CMV-seronegative.

The chain uses TRBV30 and TRBJ1-6; 8 nucleotides align to TRBD1. J was trimmed by 14 bases and V by 2 bases; bases with no gene match: 11. Germline-derived CDR1 and CDR2 are GTSNPN and SVGIG (reference sequence). The CDR3 spans 14 residues. The CDR3 coding sequence is TGTGCCTGGAGTTTGGGACAGGCGACCCTCTCCCTCCACTTT. Protein product: CAWSLGQATLSLHF.

The count of this clone is one. V is TRBV7-2 and J is TRBJ2-2; possibly TRBD2 for D (5 bases). The CDR3 totals 16 residues. Germline loops: CDR1 SGHTA, CDR2 FQGNSA. V was shortened by 5 bases and J by 4 bases, with 17 bases between the two germline ends. Written as DNA, the CDR3 is TGTGCCAGCAGCCAAACCTCCGGGGTTATCACCGGGGAGCTGTTTTTT. Translating gives CASSQTSGVITGELFF.

V usage is TRBV10-3 and J usage is TRBJ1-1; TRBD1 is a possible D gene (6 bases). The CDR3 loop spans 12 amino acids. Deletions cut 7 bases from V and 6 bases from J, with 12 bases between. Germline CDR1 reads ENHRY; CDR2 reads SYGVKD. Written as DNA, the CDR3 is TGTGCCATCATGGGGGCGCGATCTGAAGCTTTCTTT. Residues: CAIMGARSEAFF.

Details on this clone: Within the sample, other DNA sequences also encode this same CDR3. V and J are TRBV9 and TRBJ2-7, with TRBD1 matching 8 bases. The CDR3 covers 14 residues. CDR1 and CDR2 (germline): SGDLS, YYNGEE. The V gene end was trimmed by 0 bases and the J gene end by 4 bases; junction bases not matched to a gene: 3. The CDR3 nucleotides are TGTGCCAGCAGCGTAGCTACAGGGGGGTACGAGCAGTACTTC. It encodes CASSVATGGYEQYF.

On this clone: Other DNA variants within this sample encode the same CDR3. This chain links TRBV2 with TRBJ2-2; D is unresolved. Germline V lookup: CDR1 SNHLY, CDR2 FYNNEI. This CDR3 spans 14 amino acids. V was pared by 3 bases and J by 1 base, with 6 bases between. This CDR3 is CASSEAGNTGELFF. The CDR3 region has the DNA TGTGCCAGCAGTGAGGCTGGGAACACCGGGGAGCTGTTTTTT.

The chain links TRBV10-3 to TRBJ1-2, with D perhaps matching TRBD1 (5 bases). The CDR3 has 16 amino acids. V lost 6 bases and J 0 bases, leaving 17 bases between the germline ends. From germline, CDR1 is ENHRY and CDR2 SYGVKD. This chain's CDR3 is CAISEINRLANYGYTF. In DNA, the CDR3 is TGTGCCATCAGCGAGATTAACAGGTTAGCTAACTATGGCTACACCTTC.

The rearrangement links TRBV30 to TRBJ2-1, with 13 bases aligning to TRBD2. The CDR3 loop spans 19 amino acids. V shed 4 bases and J 0 bases; nucleotides not matched to a gene: 12. From germline, CDR1 is GTSNPN and CDR2 SVGIG (reference sequence). The CDR3 is CAWIKPGLAGKYSYNEQFF. In DNA, the CDR3 is TGTGCCTGGATCAAGCCGGGACTAGCGGGAAAATACTCCTACAATGAGCAGTTCTTC.

This clone was found a few times. The V call is TRBV5-6, the J call TRBJ1-4; D might be TRBD1 (5 bases). The CDR3 contains 17 residues. The germline V and J ends were trimmed by 3 bases and 8 bases, with 23 bases remaining between them. Germline-derived CDR1 and CDR2 are SGHDT and YYEEEE. In nucleotides, the CDR3 is TGTGCCAGCAGCTACTGGGGGGAGGTTTTTGAGCCCGAAAAACTGTTTTTT. Amino acids: CASSYWGEVFEPEKLFF.

There are a few counts of this clone. CDR3 in amino acids: CASSIVSSRGYEQYF. The CDR3 DNA reads TGTGCCAGTAGTATAGTTTCATCTAGGGGCTACGAGCAGTACTTC. The V call is TRBV19, the J call TRBJ2-5, with D possibly TRBD1 on 5 matching bases. With the DNA end fitting TRBJ2-7 better, the J assignment may be wrong. This CDR3 is built from 15 residues. Germline assignment: CDR1 LNHDA and CDR2 SQIVND (reference sequence).

This clone has a single count. The chain has TRBV18 and TRBJ1-6; 9 nucleotides align to TRBD1. The germline gives CDR1 KGHSH, CDR2 LQKENI. The CDR3 has 14 amino acids. The V segment lost 3 bases and the J segment 10 bases; nucleotides outside the gene matches: 4. The CDR3 bases are TGTGCCAGCTCACCCGGGACAGGGAACTCACCCCTCCACTTT. Amino acids: CASSPGTGNSPLHF.

The chain employs TRBV6-6 and TRBJ1-2; 10 bases agree with TRBD1. Germline trimming cut 7 bases from V and 4 bases from J; bases unmatched to any gene: 9. Germline values: CDR1 MNHNY, CDR2 SVGAGI (reference sequence). The CDR3 has 15 residues. The CDR3 DNA reads TGTGCCAGCAACATGGACAGGGGGAAGGCCTATGGCTACACCTTC. As protein: CASNMDRGKAYGYTF.

This sequence joins TRBV7-9 and TRBJ2-5, with 12 bases that match TRBD2. Unmatched junction bases numbered 7, after V lost 3 bases and J lost 5 bases. In germline, CDR1 is SEHNR, CDR2 FQNEAQ (reference sequence). The CDR3 is 16 residues long. The CDR3 reads CASSFNGLAGLETQYF. The CDR3 DNA reads TGTGCCAGCAGCTTCAACGGACTAGCGGGACTGGAGACCCAGTACTTC.

CDR3 loop: CASSHLVEGTEAFF. CDR3 DNA sequence: TGTGCCAGCAGCCATCTTGTGGAGGGGACTGAAGCTTTCTTT. The V gene is TRBV4-2, the J gene TRBJ1-1, with a weak D call TRBD1 (5 bases). From germline, CDR1 is LGHNA and CDR2 YNFKEQ. The germline V and J ends were trimmed by 3 bases and 5 bases, with 13 bases remaining between them. The CDR3 contains 14 residues.

The chain recombines TRBV14 with TRBJ1-1; 10 bases fit TRBD1. The germline V gene encodes CDR1 SGHDN and CDR2 FVKESK. The CDR3 contains 15 residues. V lost 2 bases and J lost 1; bases outside the gene matches: 1. CDR3 sequence reads: CASSQRTGGNTEAFF. The DNA of the CDR3 is TGTGCCAGCAGCCAACGGACAGGGGGGAACACTGAAGCTTTCTTT.

The J gene is TRBJ2-6, the V gene TRBV14; D might be TRBD2 (6 bases). Trimming stripped 4 bases from V and 12 bases from J, with 16 bases between. The length of the CDR3 is 14 residues. The germline V gene has CDR1 SGHDN and CDR2 FVKESK. The CDR3 reads CASSRRDFSSVLTF. In DNA, the CDR3 is TGTGCCAGCAGCCGCCGGGACTTTAGCTCCGTCCTGACTTTC.

The chain couples TRBV27 to TRBJ1-1; D is perhaps TRBD1 (6 bases). V was clipped by 7 bases and J by 1 base, with 7 bases between them. CDR3 length: 12 residues. Germline V gives CDR1 MNHEY, CDR2 SMNVEV (reference sequence). The CDR3 sequence: CASKTGNTEAFF. CDR3 bases: TGTGCCAGCAAGACAGGGAACACTGAAGCTTTCTTT.

The CDR3 DNA is TGCAGCGTTGCAGGGGTTTCGGGCGGGGAGCTGTTTTTT. It encodes CSVAGVSGGELFF. V usage is TRBV29-1 and J usage is TRBJ2-2; possibly TRBD1 for D (6 bases). The germline V gene encodes CDR1 SQVTM and CDR2 ANQGSEA. There are 13 residues in the CDR3. V lost 4 bases to trimming and J lost 7 bases, with 13 bases between them.

Worth noting for this clone: Relative to the germline gene, one junction end is altered; a read error may explain this. The rearrangement uses TRBV6-1 and TRBJ1-2; TRBD1 matches 9 bases. The CDR3 has 15 amino acids. Germline CDR1 MNHNS, CDR2 SASEGT. Written as DNA, the CDR3 is TGTGCCAGCCGGGACAGGGCCTCAGCTAACTATGGCTACCCCTTC. It specifies CASRDRASANYGYPF.

This chain connects TRBV7-2 to TRBJ2-7, with D perhaps TRBD2 (6 bases). V was trimmed by 5 bases and J by 6 bases, leaving 11 bases between them. There are 12 residues in the CDR3. In germline, CDR1 is SGHTA, CDR2 FQGNSA. The CDR3 region is CASSPTRTEQYF. DNA of the CDR3: TGTGCCAGCAGCCCGACTAGAACCGAGCAGTACTTC.

J is TRBJ2-7 and V is TRBV4-3; weak D call: TRBD2 (6 bases). The V gene's germline CDR1 is LGHNA and CDR2 YSLEER. CDR3 length equals 15 residues. V dropped 3 bases and J dropped 4 bases, with 16 bases sitting between them. The CDR3 DNA sequence: TGCGCCAGCAGCCAGGAACGGGGGACGGGGTACGAGCAGTACTTC. Translated: CASSQERGTGYEQYF.

This chain uses TRBV4-1 with TRBJ2-7; TRBD1 aligns across 12 bases. V was clipped by 3 bases and J by 2 bases; unmatched bases: 8. The CDR3 length is 17 residues. Germline V gene sequence: CDR1 MGHRA, CDR2 YSYEKL. The CDR3: CASSQGQGASGAYEQYF. As DNA, the CDR3 is TGCGCCAGCAGCCAGGGACAGGGGGCGAGCGGGGCCTACGAGCAGTACTTC.

The chain couples TRBV27 to TRBJ2-1, with TRBD1 matching over 10 bases. V dropped 8 bases and J dropped 4; count of bases not matched to a gene: 8. The germline gives CDR1 MNHEY, CDR2 SMNVEV (reference sequence). The CDR3 contains 15 residues. CDR3 protein: CASGTGVLRYNEQFF. CDR3 nucleotides: TGTGCCAGCGGGACAGGGGTCTTGCGTTACAATGAGCAGTTCTTC.

The rearrangement uses TRBV23-1 and TRBJ2-3; D may be TRBD1 (6 bases). TRBV23-1 is an open reading frame whose function is uncertain. V was clipped by 8 bases and J by 2 bases, with 20 bases between them. This CDR3 has 16 amino acids. The CDR3 DNA sequence: TGCGCCAGCTCCGCTAGACAGGCCGTACACACAGATACGCAGTATTTT. Amino acids: CASSARQAVHTDTQYF.